This record concerns one T cell receptor beta chain sequence. Its antigen remains unidentified. No quality values exist for individual bases; no much larger clone is one base distant. The library came from PCR. The sequencing machine was an Illumina HiSeq 2500. TCR libraries were prepared with molecular barcoding, using unique molecular identifiers to normalize TCRbeta repertoire quantification. TCRdb's own reprocessing of the public reads used fastp at Q25 and MiXCR and kept productive beta chains. Each entry is one CDR3 protein sequence, shown with its most common DNA and genes. For this sample the table gives 90,000 to 100,000 distinct CDR3 sequences, of which about a quarter were detected only once. The ten largest clonotypes hold about a fifth of the sample. The sample's treatment or condition, from its label and the paper: allogeneic hematopoietic cell transplantation with graft depleted of TCRalphabeta T cells and CD19 B cells. The children who served as transplant recipients had been given grafts of TCRalphabeta/CD19-depleted allogeneic hematopoietic cells.

The sample belongs to a study of T-cell reconstitution after alpha-beta-depleted transplantation in children (dated by TCRdb to the mid-2010s). About the investigation overall: Using TCR repertoire profiling, the study quantitatively followed how T-cell immune reconstitution unfolded in children after TCRalphabeta/CD19-depleted allogeneic hematopoietic cell transplantation. Broader findings and caveats from the paper: In some patients, the high TCRbeta diversity seen at day 60 was put down to recipient T cells and intrathymic progenitors that had survived conditioning. Over the following months the frequencies of hyperexpanded clones went down, and after one year T-cell counts and TCRbeta diversity were mostly credited to newly produced T cells. Apparently early alphabetaT-cell count recovery about two months after transplant reportedly relied on only several hundred rapidly expanded clones derived from non-depleted graft cells.

This clonotype was sampled from a boy between 2 and 10 years old with acute lymphoblastic leukemia, due to receive a stem cell transplant. The starting material was PBMCs, obtained before TCRalphabeta/CD19-depleted stem cell transplant.

The CDR3 is CASSSSVGATLRQFF. The DNA sequence is given as TGTGCCAGCAGCTCCTCCGTGGGGGCTACTTTGAGGCAGTTCTTC. The chain employs TRBV7-9 and TRBJ2-1; TRBD1 is a possible D gene, resting on 6 matching bases. CDR1 SEHNR and CDR2 FQNEAQ are derived from the germline V gene (reference sequence). Measured from the cysteine to the phenylalanine, the CDR3 is 15 residues long. The kept DNA is CDR3 alone, 45 bases in frame from the first base. The junction shows trimming of 4 bases on V and 12 bases on J, plus 22 bases between the germline ends.